This T cell receptor (beta chain) came from a study of blood T cell repertoires in COVID-19 (dated by TCRdb to about 2020). Some background on the complete study: The collaborator samples originated in the United States, Italy and Spain and spanned the acute and convalescent phases of COVID-19. The prospective study material was composed of cDNA or gDNA derived from T cells, B-cell-depleted T cells, or PBMCs. Subjects who had been exposed to COVID-19, were actively infected with it, or had recovered from it provided the deeply sampled blood TCRbeta repertoires that made up the dataset. The repertoires were released in a freely available public database meant as a resource for research on the immune response to SARS-CoV-2. The samples were drawn from two sources: the first 160 participants of the ongoing ImmuneRACE study, and 1,200 or so subjects contributed by 6 global collaborators. A de-identified subject ID, COVID-19 status, age in years and sex were almost always included in the sample metadata. Where HLA class I and class II types were available, the types were taken from metadata supplied by the sample provider, not from assay-based typing. Points the paper makes about the study in general: Clinical and demographic metadata were provided uncurated, with the amount varying by source and participant.

TCRbeta CDR3 regions were amplified from genomic DNA using the immunoSEQ Assay, a bias-controlled multiplex PCR. In the authors' own workflow: Nucleated cell counts per sample were estimated from amplification of reference gene primers within the assay. Sequence reads were collapsed and filtered to measure the absolute abundance of every unique TCRbeta CDR3 rearrangement. For each sample, productive Simpson clonality was calculated by taking the square root of Simpson's diversity index across productive rearrangements. TCRdb re-hosts the immuneACCESS table, in-frame sequences only. Its copies lack some clones; in the studies checked, an unresolved V gene accounts for under half of them, and the cause for the rest is not known. The V and J calls and clone size are taken from that table; D and trimming were inferred from the DNA. Counted in this sample were around 200,000 clones; about 85% of them appeared once. The ten largest clones capture about 19% of the sample.

Enrolling through a virtual design, the prospective study's participants ranged in age from about 18 to 89 years and lived across 24 United States geographic areas. In the prospective study, cohorts were assigned on the basis of participant-reported clinical history obtained from a screening survey and a study questionnaire. For ImmuneRACE Cohort 3, a participant was defined as recovered based on two consecutive negative NP/OP PCR tests, clearance by a healthcare professional, or resolution of symptoms. In the prospective study, mobile phlebotomists collected whole blood, serum and a nasopharyngeal or oropharyngeal swab from each participant. Prospective study participants could optionally give additional blood draws and questionnaires over a roughly 2-month period. Blood samples from the prospective study were shipped frozen or at room temperature prior to DNA extraction. The junction shows trimming of 4 bases on V and 4 bases on J, plus 14 bases between the germline ends. The CDR3 runs 14 amino acids, cysteine and phenylalanine included. Here the CDR3 DNA is all that survives: 42 bases in frame from base 1. According to the germline V gene, CDR1 reads SGDLS and CDR2 reads YYNGEE.

For this clone: Its cognate antigen has yet to be identified. Base qualities were left out, and no much larger clone turns up one base away.

Sequencing used PBMCs or T cells enriched from blood (not recorded which). The receptor chain draws on TRBV9 and TRBJ1-1; possibly the D gene is TRBD1, per 6 matching bases. This TCR came from a man in his forties or fifties who had recovered from COVID-19. Here the CDR3 is given as CASSLLGQPTEAFF. DNA sequence: TGTGCCAGCAGCTTACTCGGACAGCCCACTGAAGCTTTCTTT. Supplemented by the reference TRBV9 and TRBJ1-1 proteins around the CDR3, the complete variable domain is DSGVTQTPKHLITATGQRVTLRCSPRSGDLSVYWYQQSLDQGLQFLIQYYNGEERAKGNILERFSAQQFPDLHSELNLSSLELGDSALYFCASSLLGQPTEAFFGQGTRLTVV.